Each of the 18 T cell receptor beta chains below was sequenced from the same sample in a study of T cell responses to AZD1222 COVID-19 vaccine. Here immunoSEQ multiplex PCR was the method, and the copy in TCRdb shows in-frame clones only, minus some. The sample carries 95,000 to 110,000 clones, roughly 87% recorded once. Specimen: peripheral blood, collected 28 days after the second AZD1222 dose. These receptors all come from an adult who received the AZD1222 COVID-19 vaccine.

The chain uses TRBV7-3 and TRBJ1-1; a weak D match, TRBD1 (6 bases). Trimming left V 5 bases short and J 1 base short, with 14 bases between. Germline V CDR1 and CDR2: SGHTA, FQGTGA. The CDR3 is 15 amino acids. In DNA form, the CDR3 reads TGTGCCAGCAGCACCGCACAGGGAGCGAACACTGAAGCTTTCTTT. Protein product: CASSTAQGANTEAFF. Complete variable domain (other parts from reference TRBV7-3 and TRBJ1-1): GAGVSQTPSNKVTEKGKYVELRCDPISGHTALYWYRQSLGQGPEFLIYFQGTGAADDSGLPNDRFFAVRPEGSVSTLKIQRTERGDSAVYLCASSTAQGANTEAFFGQGTRLTVV.

The V call is TRBV29-1, the J call TRBJ1-1; tentative D call: TRBD1 (5 bases). The CDR3 covers 11 residues. From germline, CDR1 is SQVTM and CDR2 ANQGSEA. V was clipped by 6 bases and J by 5 bases, with 10 bases between them. The CDR3, as DNA: TGCAGCGTGGACATCAAAACTGAAGCTTTCTTT. It translates to CSVDIKTEAFF.

The chain employs TRBV19 and TRBJ2-1; 9 bases align to TRBD1. J lost 9 bases, V lost 7 bases, and 13 bases had no gene match. This CDR3 is 15 amino acids long. CDR1 is LNHDA and CDR2 is SQIVND in the germline V gene (reference sequence). The CDR3 nucleotides read TGTGCCAGTAACTCGGTGGGGGACAGGGTCGCTGAGCAGTTCTTC. It is translated as CASNSVGDRVAEQFF.

There are a few counts of this clone. The J gene is TRBJ1-5, the V gene TRBV27, with a weak D call TRBD1 (5 bases). CDR3 length: 16 amino acids. V lost 6 bases and J lost 4, with 19 bases in between. Germline CDR1 is MNHEY and CDR2 is SMNVEV (reference sequence). CDR3 amino acids: CASSSHFRGPNQPQHF. The CDR3 DNA sequence: TGTGCCAGCAGCTCCCATTTTCGGGGCCCGAATCAGCCCCAGCATTTT.

V gene TRBV30 combines with J gene TRBJ1-1; TRBD1 matches at 9 bases. The CDR3 consists of 14 residues. V shed 2 bases and J 1 base; nucleotides not matched to a gene: 2. Germline values: CDR1 GTSNPN, CDR2 SVGIG (reference sequence). CDR3 sequence reads: CAWSRGQGNTEAFF. The CDR3 nucleotides read TGTGCCTGGAGTCGGGGACAGGGGAACACTGAAGCTTTCTTT.

The chain recombines TRBV7-9 with TRBJ2-5; no clear D gene. V was shortened by 3 bases and J by 5 bases, with 10 bases between the two germline ends. CDR1 and CDR2 (germline): SEHNR, FQNEAQ (reference sequence). The CDR3 length is 13 residues. The CDR3 DNA reads TGTGCCAGCAGCTTTTCTGTCGGGGAGACCCAGTACTTC. This codes for CASSFSVGETQYF.

This sequence joins TRBV10-3 and TRBJ2-5; no clear D gene. The CDR3 covers 14 residues. The V and J ends lost 4 bases and 0 bases respectively, with 9 bases between them. Per the germline V gene, CDR1 is ENHRY and CDR2 is SYGVKD. This chain's CDR3 is CAISGSSDQETQYF. The CDR3, as DNA: TGTGCCATCAGTGGTTCCTCGGACCAAGAGACCCAGTACTTC.

This clone was counted only a few times. The V gene is TRBV7-2, the J gene TRBJ1-3; D is ambiguous. Trimming stripped 1 base from V and 2 bases from J, with 6 bases between. The CDR3 totals 14 residues. From germline, CDR1 is SGHTA and CDR2 FQGNSA. The chain's CDR3 is CASSLGFAGNTIYF. The CDR3 region has the DNA TGTGCCAGCAGCTTAGGGTTTGCTGGAAACACCATATATTTT.

J is TRBJ2-5 and V is TRBV3-1 (or the pseudogene TRBV3-2); tentatively, D is TRBD1 (6 bases). Germline CDR1 LGHDT, CDR2 YNNKEL (reference sequence). V lost 4 bases and J 5 bases, leaving 20 bases between the germline ends. The CDR3 covers 16 residues. The CDR3 loop is CASSPKSQGLQETQYF. The CDR3 nucleotides are TGTGCCAGCAGCCCAAAGTCTCAGGGGCTACAGGAGACCCAGTACTTC.

This clone was observed a handful of times. The chain is built from TRBV11-2 and TRBJ1-3; D is unclear. This CDR3 is 15 amino acids long. The V and J ends lost 5 bases and 4 bases respectively, with 15 bases between them. The germline V gene encodes CDR1 SGHAT and CDR2 FQNNGV. The CDR3 coding sequence is TGTGCCAGCAGCCCCCGTGGAGGGAAAGGAAACACCATATATTTT. Residues: CASSPRGGKGNTIYF.

V gene TRBV5-1 combines with J gene TRBJ2-5; 11 bases map to TRBD1. J was trimmed by 4 bases and V by 0 bases; bases with no gene match: 5. Germline loops: CDR1 SGHRS, CDR2 YFSETQ. The CDR3 is made up of 16 amino acids. In nucleotides, the CDR3 is TGCGCCAGCAGCTTGGGGACAGGGGGCGTAGGAGAGACCCAGTACTTC. This codes for CASSLGTGGVGETQYF.

This clone was observed a few times. V usage is TRBV6-6 and J usage is TRBJ2-1; 7 nucleotides align to TRBD1. With 6 bases clipped from V and 2 bases from J, the junction kept 7 bases outside the gene matches. This CDR3 contains 15 residues. Looked up from germline, CDR1 is MNHNY and CDR2 is SVGAGI (reference sequence). CDR3 sequence: CASSRTGSTYNEQFF. CDR3 nucleotides: TGTGCCAGCAGCAGGACAGGTAGCACCTACAATGAGCAGTTCTTC.

This chain connects TRBV28 to TRBJ1-6; possibly TRBD1 for D (6 bases). Germline CDR1 MDHEN, CDR2 SYDVKM. The CDR3 is 14 residues long. V lost 3 bases, J lost 7 bases, and 10 bases lay in between. CDR3 residues: CASSLIGGNSPLHF. CDR3 coding DNA: TGTGCCAGCAGTTTGATAGGGGGGAATTCACCCCTCCACTTT.

This chain connects TRBV2 to TRBJ2-1; D perhaps matches TRBD1 (6 bases). V dropped 4 bases and J dropped 0 bases, with 10 bases sitting between them. Germline-derived CDR1 and CDR2 are SNHLY and FYNNEI. The CDR3 loop spans 15 amino acids. In DNA form, the CDR3 reads TGTGCCAGCAGTGGAGGACAGAGCTCCTACAATGAGCAGTTCTTC. It translates to CASSGGQSSYNEQFF. The variable domain in full, with the rest retrieved from reference TRBV2 and TRBJ2-1, is EPEVTQTPSHQVTQMGQEVILRCVPISNHLYFYWYRQILGQKVEFLVSFYNNEISEKSEIFDDQFSVERPDGSNFTLKIRSTKLEDSAMYFCASSGGQSSYNEQFFGPGTRLTVL.

The V and J genes are TRBV11-2 and TRBJ2-2; a weak D match, TRBD2 (7 bases). V gave up 7 bases and J gave up 6 bases, with 18 bases separating them. The CDR3 has 15 residues. CDR1 is SGHAT, CDR2 FQNNGV, per germline. The CDR3, as DNA: TGTGCCAGCATCCTTCAAGGGGGGGTGGCCGGGGAGCTGTTTTTT. Translation gives CASILQGGVAGELFF.

The CDR3 sequence is CASSSGQPTGELFF. The CDR3, as DNA: TGCGCCAGCAGCTCAGGACAGCCGACCGGGGAGCTGTTTTTT. V is TRBV5-1 and J is TRBJ2-2; D possibly corresponds to TRBD1 (6 bases). CDR3 length: 14 residues. Trimming shortened V by 3 bases and J by 5 bases, and 11 bases separated the two germline ends. CDR1 and CDR2 (germline): SGHRS, YFSETQ.

V is TRBV7-9 and J is TRBJ2-7; 8 bases are a match to TRBD2. Trimming removed 4 bases from V and 4 bases from J; junction bases left unmatched: 9. The germline V gene encodes CDR1 SEHNR and CDR2 FQNEAQ (reference sequence). The CDR3 loop spans 15 amino acids. The CDR3 coding sequence is TGTGCCAGCAGCTCGCTAGCGGGTGGCTCATACGAGCAGTACTTC. Protein sequence: CASSSLAGGSYEQYF.

The chain couples TRBV4-3 to TRBJ2-7; 10 bases agree with TRBD1. With 2 bases clipped from V and 2 bases from J, the junction kept 12 bases outside the gene matches. The CDR3 contains 18 residues. Germline CDR1 is LGHNA and CDR2 is YSLEER. The CDR3 sequence is CASSQNRGAGTGAYEQYF. In DNA form, the CDR3 reads TGCGCCAGCAGCCAAAATAGGGGAGCCGGGACAGGGGCCTACGAGCAGTACTTC.